Listed below are T cell receptor beta chains from one sample, sequenced in a study of T cell repertoires in cytomegalovirus infection. In TCRdb, the reads were re-called with MiXCR into one record per CDR3 protein. The table lists hundreds of thousands of distinct CDR3 sequences, under 45% of them singletons. These receptors lack a known antigen. The sample was cultured PBMCs, taken from culture after CMV antigen stimulation. These receptors all stem from a human donor in good health (CMV status not recorded). Some clones in this sample may be carry-over from other donors' samples. CDR3s include the opening cysteine and the closing phenylalanine or tryptophan. A row's size may be missing; if present it is once, few, many or a size class.

CDR3aa | v_gene | abundance
CASREQGAAAEAFF | TRBV19 | few
CAISEGLAGADTQYF | TRBV10-3 | few
CASSLPGTAQTYEQYF | TRBV7-6 | few
CASGLAFDTQYF | TRBV19 | few
CASSSPGRMGTDTQYF | TRBV7-2 | few
CASSRGAFYEQYF | TRBV6-2/TRBV6-3 | few
CASSPRISLDYSNQPQHF | TRBV27 | -
CASSLDRDLDTQYF | TRBV27 | -
CSAWTGDGEQYF | TRBV29-1 | -
CASSLGGQGHEQYF | TRBV7-9 | once
CASSPPRGELFF | TRBV12-3/TRBV12-4 | few
CATSSRLKRGAGNEQFF | TRBV15 | -
CASGLVRGGAGWETQYF | TRBV12-5 | few
CASSESGARFF | TRBV2 | -
CASSSQPGLGYGYTF | TRBV7-2 | many
CASEQGAPGVLFF | TRBV19 | -
CASSTSGRRNEQFF | TRBV11-2 | -
CASKGASGNYEQYF | TRBV27 | -
CASSRPGLATYEQYF | TRBV12-3/TRBV12-4 | few
CASSYWTSGDMETQYF | TRBV11-1 | few
CASSSSGLSYNEQFF | TRBV6-8 | -
CATLGALSYNEQFF | TRBV10-3 | few
CASSSGTGLNTEAFF | TRBV7-6 | few
CASMGPRIYLLYGYTF | TRBV6-1 | -
CASSLRRGLDSYSGANVLTF | TRBV6-5 | -
CASSLRGGGREQFF | TRBV7-6 | -
CASSSSAGGGTDTQYF | TRBV7-8 | few
CSALDSFNTEAFF | TRBV29-1 | -
CASALRGTASTDTQYF | TRBV2 | -
CATKTAPNEKLFF | TRBV7-6 | few
CASSGPGDEQFF | TRBV28 | -
CASAPRPTNEQYF | TRBV6-2/TRBV6-3 | -
CASSFGQVLDTQYF | TRBV7-2 | few
CASRQPRGQGTYEQYF | TRBV6-6 | -
CAISESTGQPQHF | TRBV10-3 | -
CASSLSAGLGEKLFF | TRBV7-6 | -
CASSLGGRRNTEAFF | TRBV12-3/TRBV12-4 | few
CASSFGTGNYGYTF | TRBV7-9 | few
CASSFSQLGETQYF | TRBV7-6 | many
CSASPDRGNSPLHF | TRBV20-1 | -
CASSFPGGDEQYF | TRBV12-3/TRBV12-4 | few
CASSELWGLGPSNQPQHF | TRBV6-1 | -
CANSIGLAGGRELFF | TRBV12-3/TRBV12-4 | once
CASSPGTAPYEQYF | TRBV7-6 | few
CASKAGILPEQYF | TRBV19 | few
CSARDLGFTEAFF | TRBV20-1 | -
CASSPRVGDSTDTQYF | TRBV7-7 | -
CAISSQGAGSPLHF | TRBV10-3 | few
CASSPRQGLYGYTF | TRBV18 | -
CASSYDLRLVGGELFF | TRBV6-2/TRBV6-3 | -
CASSFADRVYGYTF | TRBV5-4 | -
CASSLGSYSEQYF | TRBV7-2 | few
CASSPDRVDYLNQPQHF | TRBV4-1 | -
CASSPEPTGGNSPLHF | TRBV6-5 | -
CASSLKNFRAPGGAFF | TRBV7-2 | few
CASSAYPGQPQHF | TRBV7-2 | many
CASSSGTNEQYF | TRBV7-9 | few
CASSFILAATYEQYF | TRBV7-2 | few